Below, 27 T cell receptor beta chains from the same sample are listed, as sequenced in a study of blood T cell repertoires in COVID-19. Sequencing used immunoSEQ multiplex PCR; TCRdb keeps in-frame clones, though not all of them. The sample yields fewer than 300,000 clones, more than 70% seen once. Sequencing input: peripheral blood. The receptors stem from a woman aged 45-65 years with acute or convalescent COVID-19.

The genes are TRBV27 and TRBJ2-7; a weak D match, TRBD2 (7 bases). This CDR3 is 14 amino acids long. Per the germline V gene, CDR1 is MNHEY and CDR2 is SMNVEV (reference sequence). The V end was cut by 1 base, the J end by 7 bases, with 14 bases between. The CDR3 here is CASSLLGGAREQYF. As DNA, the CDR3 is TGTGCCAGCAGTTTATTAGGGGGGGCGCGGGAGCAGTACTTC.

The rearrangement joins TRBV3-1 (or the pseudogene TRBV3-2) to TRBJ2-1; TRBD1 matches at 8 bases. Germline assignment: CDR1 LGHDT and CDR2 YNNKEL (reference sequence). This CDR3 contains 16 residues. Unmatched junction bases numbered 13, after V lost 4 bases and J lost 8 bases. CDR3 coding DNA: TGTGCCAGCAGCCCCCAGGGGGGACAGGTCATGGATGAGCAGTTCTTC. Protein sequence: CASSPQGGQVMDEQFF.

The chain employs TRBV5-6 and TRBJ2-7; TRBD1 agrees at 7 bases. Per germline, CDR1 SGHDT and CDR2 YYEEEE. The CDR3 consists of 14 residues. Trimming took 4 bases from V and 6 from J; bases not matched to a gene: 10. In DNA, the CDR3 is TGTGCCAGCAGCCAGGACAGGCTTGAGAGCGAGCAGTACTTC. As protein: CASSQDRLESEQYF.

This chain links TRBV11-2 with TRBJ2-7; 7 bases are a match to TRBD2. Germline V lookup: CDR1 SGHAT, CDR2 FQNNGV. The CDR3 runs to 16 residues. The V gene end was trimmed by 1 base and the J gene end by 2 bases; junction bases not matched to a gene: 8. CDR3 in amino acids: CASSLVPLADPYEQYF. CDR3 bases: TGTGCCAGCAGCTTAGTCCCGCTAGCGGACCCCTACGAGCAGTACTTC.

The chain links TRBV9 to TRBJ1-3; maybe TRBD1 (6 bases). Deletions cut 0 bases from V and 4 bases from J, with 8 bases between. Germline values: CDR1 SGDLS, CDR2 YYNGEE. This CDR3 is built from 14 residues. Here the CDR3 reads CASSVEQGGNTIYF. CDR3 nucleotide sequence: TGTGCCAGCAGCGTAGAACAGGGAGGAAACACCATATATTTT.

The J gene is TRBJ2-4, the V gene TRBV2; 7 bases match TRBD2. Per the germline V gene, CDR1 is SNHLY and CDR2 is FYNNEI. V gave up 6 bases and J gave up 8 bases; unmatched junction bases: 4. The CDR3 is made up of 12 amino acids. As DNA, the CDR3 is TGTGCCAGCAGAAGGGGAGGGGACATTCAGTACTTC. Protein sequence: CASRRGGDIQYF. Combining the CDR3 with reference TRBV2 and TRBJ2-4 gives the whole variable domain EPEVTQTPSHQVTQMGQEVILRCVPISNHLYFYWYRQILGQKVEFLVSFYNNEISEKSEIFDDQFSVERPDGSNFTLKIRSTKLEDSAMYFCASRRGGDIQYFGAGTRLSVL.

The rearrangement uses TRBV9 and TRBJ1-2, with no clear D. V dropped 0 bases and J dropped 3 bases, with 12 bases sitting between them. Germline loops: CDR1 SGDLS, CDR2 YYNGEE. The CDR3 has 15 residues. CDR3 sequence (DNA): TGTGCCAGCAGCGTAGACGGGATGGTCCACTATGGCTACACCTTC. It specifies CASSVDGMVHYGYTF.

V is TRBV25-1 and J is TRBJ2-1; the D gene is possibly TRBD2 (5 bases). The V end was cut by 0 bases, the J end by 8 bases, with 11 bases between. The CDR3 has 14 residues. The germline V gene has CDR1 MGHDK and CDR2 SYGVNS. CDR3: CASSEYSESYEQFF. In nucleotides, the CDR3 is TGTGCCAGCAGTGAATATAGCGAGTCTTATGAGCAGTTCTTC.

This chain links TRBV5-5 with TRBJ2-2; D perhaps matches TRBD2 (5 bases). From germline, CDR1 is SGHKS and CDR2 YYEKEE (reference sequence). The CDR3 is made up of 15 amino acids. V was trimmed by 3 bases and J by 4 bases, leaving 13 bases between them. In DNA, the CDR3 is TGTGCCAGCAGCTCGGGGAGCCACTTCACCGGGGAGCTGTTTTTT. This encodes CASSSGSHFTGELFF.

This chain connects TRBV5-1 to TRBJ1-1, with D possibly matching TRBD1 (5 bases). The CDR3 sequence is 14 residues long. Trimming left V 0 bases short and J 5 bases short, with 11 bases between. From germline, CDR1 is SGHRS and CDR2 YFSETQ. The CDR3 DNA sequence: TGCGCCAGCAGCTTGGCAACAGGAAAAACTGAAGCTTTCTTT. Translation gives CASSLATGKTEAFF.

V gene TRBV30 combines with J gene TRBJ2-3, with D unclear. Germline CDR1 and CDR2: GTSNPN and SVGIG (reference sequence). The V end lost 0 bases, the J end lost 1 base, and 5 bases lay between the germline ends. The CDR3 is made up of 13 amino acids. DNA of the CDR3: TGTGCCTGGAGTGTACTCGGCACAGATACGCAGTATTTT. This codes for CAWSVLGTDTQYF.

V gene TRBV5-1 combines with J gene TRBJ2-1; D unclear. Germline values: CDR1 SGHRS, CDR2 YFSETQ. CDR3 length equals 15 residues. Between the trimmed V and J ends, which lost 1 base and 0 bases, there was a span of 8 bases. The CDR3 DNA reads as TGCGCCAGCAGCTTGAGAGATTTCTCCTACAATGAGCAGTTCTTC. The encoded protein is CASSLRDFSYNEQFF. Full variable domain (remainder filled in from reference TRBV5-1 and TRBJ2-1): KAGVTQTPRYLIKTRGQQVTLSCSPISGHRSVSWYQQTPGQGLQFLFEYFSETQRNKGNFPGRFSGRQFSNSRSEMNVSTLELGDSALYLCASSLRDFSYNEQFFGPGTRLTVL.

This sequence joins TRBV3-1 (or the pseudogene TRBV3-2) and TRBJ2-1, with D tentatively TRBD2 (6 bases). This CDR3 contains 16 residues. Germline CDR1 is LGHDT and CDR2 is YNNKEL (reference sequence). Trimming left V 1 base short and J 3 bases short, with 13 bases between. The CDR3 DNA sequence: TGTGCCAGCAGCCAAGCTACGAGCGGGCGCTACAATGAGCAGTTCTTC. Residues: CASSQATSGRYNEQFF.

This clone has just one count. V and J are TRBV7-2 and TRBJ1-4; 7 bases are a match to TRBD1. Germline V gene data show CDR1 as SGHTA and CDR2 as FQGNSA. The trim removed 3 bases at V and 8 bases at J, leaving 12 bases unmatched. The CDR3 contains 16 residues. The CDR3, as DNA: TGTGCCAGCAGCTTTTCTAGGACAGGTTGGGGCGAAAAACTGTTTTTT. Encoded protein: CASSFSRTGWGEKLFF.

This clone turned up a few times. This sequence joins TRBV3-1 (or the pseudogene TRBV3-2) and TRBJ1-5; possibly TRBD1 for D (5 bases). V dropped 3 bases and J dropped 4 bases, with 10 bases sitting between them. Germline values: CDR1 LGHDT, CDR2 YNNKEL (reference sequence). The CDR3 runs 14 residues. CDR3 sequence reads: CASSQGGTNQPQHF. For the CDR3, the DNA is TGTGCCAGCAGCCAGGGAGGGACTAATCAGCCCCAGCATTTT.

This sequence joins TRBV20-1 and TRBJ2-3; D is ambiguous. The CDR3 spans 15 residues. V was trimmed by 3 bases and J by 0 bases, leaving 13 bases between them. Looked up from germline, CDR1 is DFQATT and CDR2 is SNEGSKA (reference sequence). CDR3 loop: CSASRLVSSTDTQYF. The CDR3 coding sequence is TGCAGTGCTAGTCGGCTAGTATCTAGCACAGATACGCAGTATTTT.

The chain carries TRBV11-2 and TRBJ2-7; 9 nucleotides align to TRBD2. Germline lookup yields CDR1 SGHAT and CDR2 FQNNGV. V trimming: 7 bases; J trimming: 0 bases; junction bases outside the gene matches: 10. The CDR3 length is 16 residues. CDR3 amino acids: CASTTRGGGVSYEQYF. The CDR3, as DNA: TGTGCCAGCACCACAAGGGGCGGGGGGGTCTCCTACGAGCAGTACTTC.

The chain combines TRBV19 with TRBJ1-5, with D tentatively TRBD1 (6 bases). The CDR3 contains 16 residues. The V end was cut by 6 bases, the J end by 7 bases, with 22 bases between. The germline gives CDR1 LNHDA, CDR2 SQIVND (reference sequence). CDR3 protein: CASSTPGHPGGQPQHF. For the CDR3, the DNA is TGTGCCAGTAGCACTCCGGGACACCCTGGCGGGCAGCCCCAGCATTTT.

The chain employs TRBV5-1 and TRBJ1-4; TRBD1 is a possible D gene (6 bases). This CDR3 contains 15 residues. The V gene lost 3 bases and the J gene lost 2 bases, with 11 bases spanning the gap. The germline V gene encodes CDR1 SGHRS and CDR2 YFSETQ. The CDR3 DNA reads TGCGCCAGCAGCTCGCAGGGGATCACTAATGAAAAACTGTTTTTT. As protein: CASSSQGITNEKLFF.

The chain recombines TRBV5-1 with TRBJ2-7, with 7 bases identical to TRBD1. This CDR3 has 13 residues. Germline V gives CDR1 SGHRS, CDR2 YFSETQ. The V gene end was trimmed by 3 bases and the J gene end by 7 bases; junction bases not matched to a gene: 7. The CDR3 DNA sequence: TGCGCCAGCAGCTGGGGTGGACAGGTAGAGCAGTACTTC. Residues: CASSWGGQVEQYF.

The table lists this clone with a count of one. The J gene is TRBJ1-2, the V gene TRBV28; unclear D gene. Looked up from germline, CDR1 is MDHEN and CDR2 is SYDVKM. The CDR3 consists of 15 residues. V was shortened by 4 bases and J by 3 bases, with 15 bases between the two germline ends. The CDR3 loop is CASSSPGRGDYGYTF. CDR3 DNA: TGTGCCAGCAGTTCACCGGGTCGGGGTGACTATGGCTACACCTTC.

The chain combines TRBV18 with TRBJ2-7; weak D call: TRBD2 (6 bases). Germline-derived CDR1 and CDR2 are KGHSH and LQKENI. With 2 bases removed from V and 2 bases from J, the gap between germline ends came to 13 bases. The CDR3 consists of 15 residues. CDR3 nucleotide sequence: TGTGCCAGCTCACCAATGGGGCCGGGGGCCTACGAGCAGTACTTC. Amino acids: CASSPMGPGAYEQYF.

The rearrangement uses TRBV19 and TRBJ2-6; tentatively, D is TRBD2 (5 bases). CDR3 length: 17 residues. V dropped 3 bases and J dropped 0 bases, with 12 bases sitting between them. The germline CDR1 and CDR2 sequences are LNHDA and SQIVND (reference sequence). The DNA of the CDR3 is TGTGCCAGTAGTATCGGATGGGCGGGCTCTGGGGCCAACGTCCTGACTTTC. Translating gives CASSIGWAGSGANVLTF. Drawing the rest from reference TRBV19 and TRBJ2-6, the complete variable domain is DGGITQSPKYLFRKEGQNVTLSCEQNLNHDAMYWYRQDPGQGLRLIYYSQIVNDFQKGDIAEGYSVSREKKESFPLTVTSAQKNPTAFYLCASSIGWAGSGANVLTFGAGSRLTVL.

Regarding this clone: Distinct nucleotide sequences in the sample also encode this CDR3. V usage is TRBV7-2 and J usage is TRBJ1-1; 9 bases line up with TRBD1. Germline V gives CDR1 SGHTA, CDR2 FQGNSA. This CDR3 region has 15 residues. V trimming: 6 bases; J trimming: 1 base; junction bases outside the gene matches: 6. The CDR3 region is CASSPDRGRNTEAFF. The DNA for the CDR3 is TGTGCCAGCAGTCCAGACAGGGGGAGGAACACTGAAGCTTTCTTT.

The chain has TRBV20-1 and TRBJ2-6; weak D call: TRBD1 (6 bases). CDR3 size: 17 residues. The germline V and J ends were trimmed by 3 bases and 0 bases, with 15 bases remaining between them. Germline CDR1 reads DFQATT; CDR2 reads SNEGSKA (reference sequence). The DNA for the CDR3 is TGCAGTGCTAGTTTTGGGGGCTCCAGCTCTGGGGCCAACGTCCTGACTTTC. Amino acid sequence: CSASFGGSSSGANVLTF.

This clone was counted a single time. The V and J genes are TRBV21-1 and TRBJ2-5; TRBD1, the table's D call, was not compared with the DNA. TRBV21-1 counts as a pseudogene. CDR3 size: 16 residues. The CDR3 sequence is CASRGTGQGPQETQYF. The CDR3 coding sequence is TGTGCCAGCAGAGGGACGGGACAGGGGCCCCAAGAGACCCAGTACTTC.

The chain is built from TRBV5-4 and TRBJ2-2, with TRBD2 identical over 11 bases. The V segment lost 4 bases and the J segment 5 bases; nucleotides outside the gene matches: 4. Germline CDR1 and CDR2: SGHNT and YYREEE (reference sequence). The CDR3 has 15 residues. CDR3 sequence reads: CASSERLAGTGELFF. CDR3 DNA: TGTGCCAGCAGCGAGAGACTAGCGGGAACCGGGGAGCTGTTTTTT.